This T cell receptor beta chain was recovered during a study of T cell responses to AZD1222 COVID-19 vaccine. Analysis merged second doses at about 4 or about 12 weeks. The CDR3 is made up of 14 amino acids. Trimming removed 2 bases from V and 1 base from J, with 8 bases in between. Looked up from germline, CDR1 is SEHNR and CDR2 is FQNEAQ (reference sequence). Remarks on this clone: The antigen is unknown.

The study's findings and limits: Spike-specific TCR breadth and depth both grew after two AZD1222 doses. Just a handful of people given AZD1222 tested seropositive at baseline. There were mostly white British donors and more females than males, and clonal diversity was possibly underestimated.

Assay used: immunoSEQ multiplex PCR; TCRdb lists only in-frame clones, some missing. The sample holds 180,000 or so clones, around 90% seen once. The receptor comes from an adult who received the AZD1222 COVID-19 vaccine. J is TRBJ1-1 and V is TRBV7-9; tentatively, D is TRBD1 (6 bases). Sequences were derived from peripheral blood, sampled 28 days after the second AZD1222 dose. The CDR3 nucleotides are TGTGCCAGCAGCTTACCAGGGGAGAACACTGAAGCTTTCTTT. Protein product: CASSLPGENTEAFF.